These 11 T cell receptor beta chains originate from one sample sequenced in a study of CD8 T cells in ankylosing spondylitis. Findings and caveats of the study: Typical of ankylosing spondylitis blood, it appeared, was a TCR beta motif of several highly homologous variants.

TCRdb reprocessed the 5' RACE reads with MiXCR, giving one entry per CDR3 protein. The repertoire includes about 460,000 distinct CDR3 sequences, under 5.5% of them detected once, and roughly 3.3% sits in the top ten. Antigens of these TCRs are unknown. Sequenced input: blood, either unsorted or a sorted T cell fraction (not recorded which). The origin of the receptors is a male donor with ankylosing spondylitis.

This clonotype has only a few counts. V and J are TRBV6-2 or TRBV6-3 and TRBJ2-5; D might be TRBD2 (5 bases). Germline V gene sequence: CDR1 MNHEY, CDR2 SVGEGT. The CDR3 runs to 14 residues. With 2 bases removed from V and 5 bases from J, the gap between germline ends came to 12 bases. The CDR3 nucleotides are TGTGCCAGCAGTTACAGGAGGACGAGGGAGACCCAGTACTTC. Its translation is CASSYRRTRETQYF.

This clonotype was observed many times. CDR3 coding DNA: TGTGCCAGCAGCCCCAAGGGGCACTTGAACACTGAAGCTTTCTTT. It translates to CASSPKGHLNTEAFF. The gene calls are TRBV14 and TRBJ1-1; D possibly corresponds to TRBD1 (5 bases). This CDR3 comprises 15 residues. V was shortened by 4 bases and J by 0 bases, with 12 bases between the two germline ends. Germline V gives CDR1 SGHDN, CDR2 FVKESK.

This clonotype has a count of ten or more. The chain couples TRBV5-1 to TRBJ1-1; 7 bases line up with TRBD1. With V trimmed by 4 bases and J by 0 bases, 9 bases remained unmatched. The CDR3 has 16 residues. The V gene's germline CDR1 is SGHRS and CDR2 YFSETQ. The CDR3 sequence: CASSPGTVLMNTEAFF. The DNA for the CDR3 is TGCGCCAGCAGCCCGGGGACAGTCCTCATGAACACTGAAGCTTTCTTT.

The CDR3 loop is CASSPGTSDTDTQYF. CDR3 in DNA: TGCGCCAGCAGTCCCGGGACTAGCGACACAGATACGCAGTATTTT. The chain uses TRBV5-1 and TRBJ2-3; the match to TRBD2 covers 10 bases. Per germline, CDR1 SGHRS and CDR2 YFSETQ. J was trimmed by 2 bases and V by 5 bases; bases with no gene match: 5. The CDR3 covers 15 residues. The entire variable domain, with the rest obtained from reference TRBV5-1 and TRBJ2-3, is as follows: KAGVTQTPRYLIKTRGQQVTLSCSPISGHRSVSWYQQTPGQGLQFLFEYFSETQRNKGNFPGRFSGRQFSNSRSEMNVSTLELGDSALYLCASSPGTSDTDTQYFGPGTRLTVL.

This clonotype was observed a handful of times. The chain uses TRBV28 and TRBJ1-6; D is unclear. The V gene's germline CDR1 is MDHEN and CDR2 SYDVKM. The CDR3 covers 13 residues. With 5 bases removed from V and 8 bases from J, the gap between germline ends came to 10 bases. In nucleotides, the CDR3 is TGTGCCAGCAGTCTAGGACGGTATTCACCCCTCCACTTT. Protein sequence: CASSLGRYSPLHF.

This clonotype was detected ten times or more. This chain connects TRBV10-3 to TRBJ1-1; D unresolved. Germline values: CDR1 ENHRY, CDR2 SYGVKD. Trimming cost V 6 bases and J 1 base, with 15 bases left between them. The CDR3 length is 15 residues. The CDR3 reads CAIRPRSVENTEAFF. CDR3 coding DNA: TGTGCCATCAGGCCCCGGTCGGTGGAGAACACTGAAGCTTTCTTT.

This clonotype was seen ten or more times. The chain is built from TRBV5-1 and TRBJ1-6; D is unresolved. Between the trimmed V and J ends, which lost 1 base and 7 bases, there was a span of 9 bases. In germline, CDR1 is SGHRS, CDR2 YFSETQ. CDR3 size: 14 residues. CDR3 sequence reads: CASSLLNTNSPLHF. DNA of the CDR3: TGCGCCAGCAGCTTGCTGAATACCAATTCACCCCTCCACTTT.

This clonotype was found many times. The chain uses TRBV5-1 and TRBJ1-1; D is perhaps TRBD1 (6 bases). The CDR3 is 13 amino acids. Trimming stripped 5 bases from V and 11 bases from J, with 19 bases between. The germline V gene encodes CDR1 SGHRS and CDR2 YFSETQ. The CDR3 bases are TGCGCCAGCAGATTTGGTGGGGGGGCGCGGGCTTTCTTT. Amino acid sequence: CASRFGGGARAFF.

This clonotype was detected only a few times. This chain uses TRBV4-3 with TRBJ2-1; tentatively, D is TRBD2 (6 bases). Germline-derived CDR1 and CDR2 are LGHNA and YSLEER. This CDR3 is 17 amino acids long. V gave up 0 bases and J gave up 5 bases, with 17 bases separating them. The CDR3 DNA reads TGCGCCAGCAGCCAAGATGTTGACGGAGGGGCCCACAATGAGCAGTTCTTC. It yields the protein CASSQDVDGGAHNEQFF.

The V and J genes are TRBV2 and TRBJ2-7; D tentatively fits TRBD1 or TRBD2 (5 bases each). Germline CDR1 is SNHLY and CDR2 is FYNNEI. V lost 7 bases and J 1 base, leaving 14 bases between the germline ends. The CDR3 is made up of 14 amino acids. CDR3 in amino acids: CASTQRDGSYEQYF. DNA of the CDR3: TGTGCCAGCACACAGAGGGACGGGTCCTACGAGCAGTACTTC.

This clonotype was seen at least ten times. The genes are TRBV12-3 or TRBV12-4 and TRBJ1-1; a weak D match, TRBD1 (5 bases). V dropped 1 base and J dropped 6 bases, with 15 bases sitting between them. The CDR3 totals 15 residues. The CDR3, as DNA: TGTGCCAGCAGTTTAGACTTGGGGGGTAGAGCTGAAGCTTTCTTT. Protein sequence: CASSLDLGGRAEAFF.